What follows describes a single T cell receptor (beta chain). These data are taken from a study of cytomegalovirus exposure and HLA in healthy donors. CDR1 is SGHRS, CDR2 YFSETQ, per germline. CDR3 length: 20 residues. The V and J ends lost 0 bases and 6 bases, in that order; junction bases with no gene match: 15. PCR employed 60 Vbeta and 13 Jbeta primers. The method was immunoSEQ multiplex PCR; TCRdb's version includes in-frame clones alone and lacks a portion of them. Here the sample spans 150,000 or so clones, more than 70% being singletons. This chain links TRBV5-1 with TRBJ2-3, with 14 bases matching TRBD2. The receptor was isolated from a boy aged 2 to 10 in good health and CMV-seronegative. Sequencing used PBMCs. In DNA, the CDR3 is TGCGCCAGCAGCTTGGAGGTCCTGACTAGCGGGGGGGTCGAGGTCGATACGCAGTATTTT. This gives the protein CASSLEVLTSGGVEVDTQYF.